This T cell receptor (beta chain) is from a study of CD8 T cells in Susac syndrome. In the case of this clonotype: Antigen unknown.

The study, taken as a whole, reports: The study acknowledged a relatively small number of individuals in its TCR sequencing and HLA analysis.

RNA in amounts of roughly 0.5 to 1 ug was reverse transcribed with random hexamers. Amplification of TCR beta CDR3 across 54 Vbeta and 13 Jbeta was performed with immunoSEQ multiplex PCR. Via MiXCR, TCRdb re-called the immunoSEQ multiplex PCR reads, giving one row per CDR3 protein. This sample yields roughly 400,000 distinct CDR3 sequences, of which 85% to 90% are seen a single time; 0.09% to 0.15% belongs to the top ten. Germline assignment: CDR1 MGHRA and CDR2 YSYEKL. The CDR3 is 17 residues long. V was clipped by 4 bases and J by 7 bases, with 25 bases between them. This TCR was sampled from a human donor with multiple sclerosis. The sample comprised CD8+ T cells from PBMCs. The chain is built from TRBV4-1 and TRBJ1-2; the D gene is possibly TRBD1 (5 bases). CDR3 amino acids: CASSPSLLGAAGTGYTF. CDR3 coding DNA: TGCGCCAGCAGCCCATCCTTATTAGGGGCGGCGGGGACTGGCTACACCTTC.